This T cell receptor (beta chain) appears in the sequencing data of a study of OX40 agonist ivuxolimab in advanced cancers. Across the whole study: Eligibility rules accepted prior anti-PD-1, anti-PD-L1 or anti-CTLA-4 therapy, and 35% to 40% had some.

Points from the study as a whole: CD4+ T cells averaged fewer expanded clones than CD8+ T cells. Doses of 0.1 to 3.0 mg/kg were accompanied by clonal expansion of CD4+ and CD8+ blood T cells by week 6.

CDR3 length: 14 residues. V lost 3 bases to trimming and J lost 5 bases; unmatched junction nucleotides: 5. The germline gives CDR1 SGHVS, CDR2 FQNEAQ. Using immunoSEQ multiplex PCR, the repertoire was profiled, and TCRdb retains in-frame clones only, with some absent. Of 100,000 or so clones listed, 80% to 90% were seen once; the top ten hold 0.31%. Of note for this clone: Its antigen remains unknown.

The sequences come from CD4+ or CD8+ T cells sorted from blood, collected in a trial of the OX40 agonist ivuxolimab. The chain combines TRBV7-8 with TRBJ1-1, with 8 bases identical to TRBD1. The source is an adult with an advanced solid tumor such as melanoma, head and neck, liver or kidney cancer. The CDR3 spells CASSLVQGGTEAFF. As DNA, the CDR3 is TGTGCCAGCAGCTTGGTACAGGGGGGGACTGAAGCTTTCTTT. Together with reference TRBV7-8 and TRBJ1-1, the CDR3 gives the full variable domain: GAGVSQSPRYKVAKRGQDVALRCDPISGHVSLFWYQQALGQGPEFLTYFQNEAQLDKSGLPSDRFFAERPEGSVSTLKIQRTQQEDSAVYLCASSLVQGGTEAFFGQGTRLTVV.